This record covers a single T cell receptor (beta chain). Its antigen is unidentified. These data originate in a study of cytomegalovirus exposure and HLA in healthy donors. Study conclusions and caveats: Overall, some 160 TCR beta chains were annotated as cytomegalovirus-associated. Analysis performed later showed TCR beta chains linked to HLA being more clonally expanded than equally common others.

In the PCR, 60 Vbeta and 13 Jbeta primers were used. Data came from immunoSEQ multiplex PCR; TCRdb stores just in-frame clones and leaves some out. The data show around 85,000 clones, 65% to 75% seen once. The source is a man between 60 and 75 years old in good health and CMV-seronegative. Sequencing was done on a sample of PBMCs.

The chain's CDR3 is CASNMGGLNTGELFF. The DNA for the CDR3 is TGTGCCAGCAATATGGGGGGGCTGAACACCGGGGAGCTGTTTTTT. The genes are TRBV2 and TRBJ2-2, with D maybe TRBD2 (7 bases). CDR3 length: 15 residues. V was pared by 7 bases and J by 1 base, with 13 bases between. Germline CDR1 reads SNHLY; CDR2 reads FYNNEI.